The 27 T cell receptor beta chains below come from one sample, sequenced in a study of T-cell memory formation after mild COVID-19 (dated by TCRdb to the early 2020s). The receptor library was made with 5' RACE. Sequencing took place on an Illumina NovaSeq 6000. TCRdb passed the public sequencing reads through fastp at Q25 and MiXCR, retaining productive beta sequences. Each CDR3 protein gets just one entry, which takes the most common genes and DNA from the rows behind it. Across this sample there are 10,000 to 15,000 distinct CDR3 sequences, with around 13% seen only once. Of the sample, 55% is held by the ten largest clones. Sequencing was done on a sample of PBMCs or a T cell subset sorted from them (not recorded which). These receptor sequences come from a young man who had mild COVID-19 (a few samples of this study predate the infection). The sample titles of this study are shuffled in the database, so cell type and time point are left out; the donor was told from shared clones.

This clonotype was recorded a few times. This chain links TRBV5-1 with TRBJ1-2, with 10 bases aligning to TRBD1. The CDR3 spans 16 residues. CDR1 and CDR2 from the germline V gene are SGHRS and YFSETQ. The trim removed 6 bases at V and 2 bases at J, leaving 10 bases unmatched. CDR3 in DNA: TGCGCCAGCAACCTAGGGACAGGGGAGCTGAACTATGGCTACACCTTC. Translation: CASNLGTGELNYGYTF.

This clonotype came up many times. This sequence joins TRBV6-5 and TRBJ2-4, with a possible D match to TRBD2 (5 bases). Germline CDR1 and CDR2: MNHEY and SVGAGI. The CDR3 is made up of 15 amino acids. Trimming shortened V by 4 bases and J by 3 bases, and 13 bases separated the two germline ends. The CDR3 here is CASSSPGFGKNIQYF. The CDR3 DNA is TGTGCCAGCAGTTCGCCGGGGTTCGGCAAAAACATTCAGTACTTC.

This clonotype was recorded many times. The rearrangement links TRBV20-1 to TRBJ2-2; 9 nucleotides agree with TRBD2. CDR3 length: 16 residues. V shed 3 bases and J 0 bases; nucleotides not matched to a gene: 5. Germline loops: CDR1 DFQATT, CDR2 SNEGSKA (reference sequence). The CDR3 loop is CSARSLAGPNTGELFF. CDR3 DNA: TGCAGTGCTAGGTCGCTAGCGGGGCCGAACACCGGGGAGCTGTTTTTT.

This clonotype has a handful of counts. The rearrangement uses TRBV10-2 and TRBJ2-7; the D gene is possibly TRBD2 (6 bases). This CDR3 spans 17 amino acids. The V end lost 2 bases, the J end lost 2 bases, and 19 bases lay between the germline ends. Germline-derived CDR1 and CDR2 are WSHSY and SAAADI. The DNA of the CDR3 is TGCGCCAGCAGTGAGGCGACTTGGGACTTCGCCCCCTACGAGCAGTACTTC. Protein product: CASSEATWDFAPYEQYF.

This clonotype is categorized as medium-sized (0.01 to 0.1%). The rearrangement uses TRBV4-1 and TRBJ1-1; D might be TRBD1 (5 bases). CDR1 is MGHRA, CDR2 YSYEKL, per germline. With 4 bases removed from V and 1 base from J, the gap between germline ends came to 10 bases. This CDR3 comprises 14 residues. The CDR3, as DNA: TGCGCCAGCAGCCTCGGGACTGCGAACACTGAAGCTTTCTTT. Translated, it gives CASSLGTANTEAFF.

This clonotype was seen more than once but under ten times. The rearrangement joins TRBV5-4 to TRBJ2-5; 7 bases agree with TRBD2. CDR1 is SGHNT and CDR2 is YYREEE in the germline V gene (reference sequence). The junction had 8 bases not matched to a gene; V was cut back by 0 bases and J by 6 bases. CDR3 length: 15 residues. CDR3 DNA sequence: TGTGCCAGCAGCTTGGGACTAGCTCCAGAAAAGACCCAGTACTTC. Its translation: CASSLGLAPEKTQYF.

This clonotype appeared many times. The chain recombines TRBV4-3 with TRBJ1-5; tentative D call: TRBD1 (5 bases). The V end was cut by 4 bases, the J end by 5 bases, with 12 bases between. CDR3 length: 14 residues. From germline, CDR1 is LGHNA and CDR2 YSLEER. CDR3 nucleotides: TGCGCCAGCAGCCTATCCGACAGATATCAGCCCCAGCATTTT. Translating it yields CASSLSDRYQPQHF.

This clonotype has ten or more counts. The rearrangement uses TRBV4-3 and TRBJ1-2; the D gene is possibly TRBD1 (5 bases). The CDR3 length is 17 residues. V was pared by 3 bases and J by 6 bases, with 23 bases between. The germline gives CDR1 LGHNA, CDR2 YSLEER. The CDR3 spells CASSQEIMGVGFDGYTF. CDR3 bases: TGCGCCAGCAGCCAGGAAATTATGGGGGTGGGGTTCGATGGCTACACCTTC.

This clonotype was counted at least ten times. The chain has TRBV5-1 and TRBJ1-1; weak D call: TRBD1 (5 bases). Trimming removed 0 bases at V and 2 bases at J, with 8 bases between. This CDR3 region has 14 residues. In germline, CDR1 is SGHRS, CDR2 YFSETQ. The CDR3 loop is CASSLGQINTEAFF. The DNA for the CDR3 is TGCGCCAGCAGCTTGGGACAGATCAACACTGAAGCTTTCTTT.

In its sample, this clonotype was seen a few times. CDR3: CSVWDRGSTDTQYF. As DNA, the CDR3 is TGCAGCGTATGGGACAGGGGGAGCACAGATACGCAGTATTTT. The rearrangement joins TRBV29-1 to TRBJ2-3, with 11 bases lining up with TRBD1. The V gene's germline CDR1 is SQVTM and CDR2 ANQGSEA. The CDR3 runs to 14 residues. Unmatched junction bases numbered 2, after V lost 6 bases and J lost 0 bases.

This clonotype has a count of ten or more. The J gene is TRBJ2-5, the V gene TRBV6-2 or TRBV6-3, with D hard to call. CDR1 is MNHEY, CDR2 SVGEGT, per germline. There are 13 residues in the CDR3. V was trimmed by 2 bases and J by 7 bases, leaving 11 bases between them. The CDR3: CASSYTVGATQYF. Here the CDR3 DNA reads TGTGCCAGCAGTTACACGGTTGGTGCGACCCAGTACTTC.

The rearrangement links TRBV5-1 to TRBJ2-3; a weak D match, TRBD1 (5 bases). The germline gives CDR1 SGHRS, CDR2 YFSETQ. V was trimmed by 1 base and J by 1 base, leaving 13 bases between them. This CDR3 spans 16 amino acids. The CDR3 nucleotides read TGCGCCAGCAGCTTGTCGTGGGGCGGCGGCACAGATACGCAGTATTTT. Translated, it gives CASSLSWGGGTDTQYF.

The table lists this clonotype with many counts. The J gene is TRBJ2-7, the V gene TRBV3-1, with D perhaps TRBD1 or TRBD2 (5 bases each). Deletions cut 3 bases from V and 1 base from J, with 7 bases between. This CDR3 has 13 amino acids. Germline CDR1 is LGHDT and CDR2 is YNNKEL (reference sequence). Here the CDR3 DNA reads TGTGCCAGCAGCCATGAGGGGTCCTACGAGCAGTACTTC. Translated, it gives CASSHEGSYEQYF.

The chain is built from TRBV5-5 and TRBJ2-3; D gene unclear. CDR3 length: 14 residues. Germline CDR1 reads SGHKS; CDR2 reads YYEKEE (reference sequence). Trimming removed 1 base from V and 4 bases from J, with 10 bases in between. As DNA, the CDR3 is TGTGCCAGCAGCTTGATGGGGTCCCCAGATACGCAGTATTTT. This codes for CASSLMGSPDTQYF.

This chain uses TRBV4-1 with TRBJ2-7; D is unresolved. Between the trimmed V and J ends, which lost 4 bases and 3 bases, there was a span of 13 bases. The germline CDR1 and CDR2 sequences are MGHRA and YSYEKL. This CDR3 has 14 amino acids. The CDR3 DNA reads TGCGCCAGCAGCCCCACCCCGGGCATCTACGAGCAGTACGTC. This sequence encodes CASSPTPGIYEQYV.

This clonotype was seen at least ten times. The rearrangement links TRBV7-9 to TRBJ2-1; D is uncertain. Trimming took off 5 bases at V and 4 bases at J, with 21 bases between the two ends. This CDR3 region has 17 residues. Germline V gene sequence: CDR1 SEHNR, CDR2 FQNEAQ (reference sequence). CDR3 sequence (DNA): TGTGCCAGCAGCCACATAGGCGCTTCCTATGTTTACAATGAGCAGTTCTTC. It translates to CASSHIGASYVYNEQFF.

This chain links TRBV5-8 with TRBJ2-7; D not resolved. The CDR3 has 16 amino acids. Per the germline V gene, CDR1 is SGHTS and CDR2 is YDEGEE. V lost 7 bases to trimming and J lost 4 bases, with 24 bases between them. This chain's CDR3 is CASVPYQPTAAYEQYF. CDR3 bases: TGTGCCAGCGTTCCCTATCAACCGACCGCTGCTTACGAGCAGTACTTC.

This clonotype is termed large. The chain combines TRBV7-2 with TRBJ2-5; D remains unclear. The CDR3 runs 16 residues. V was trimmed by 2 bases and J by 4 bases, leaving 17 bases between them. Germline V gene data show CDR1 as SGHTA and CDR2 as FQGNSA. CDR3 residues: CASSLWDTGPLETQYF. CDR3 DNA: TGTGCCAGCAGCTTATGGGATACTGGCCCCCTAGAGACCCAGTACTTC.

The gene calls are TRBV28 and TRBJ2-7; TRBD1 aligns across 7 bases. The trim removed 4 bases at V and 0 bases at J, leaving 9 bases unmatched. The CDR3 has 16 residues. CDR1 is MDHEN, CDR2 SYDVKM, per germline. CDR3 region: CASSSRTGRSSYEQYV. The CDR3 region has the DNA TGTGCCAGCAGTTCTCGGACAGGTCGTAGCTCCTACGAGCAGTACGTC.

This clonotype was observed a few times. The chain has TRBV6-5 and TRBJ2-3; weak D call: TRBD1 (6 bases). This CDR3 has 15 residues. Trimming left V 4 bases short and J 0 bases short, with 11 bases between. Germline lookup yields CDR1 MNHEY and CDR2 SVGAGI. The CDR3 reads CASSSGTLSTDTQYF. In nucleotides, the CDR3 is TGTGCCAGCAGTTCGGGGACACTTAGCACAGATACGCAGTATTTT.

This clonotype was counted many times. This sequence joins TRBV20-1 and TRBJ1-6; 8 positions match TRBD1. CDR1 and CDR2 from the germline V gene are DFQATT and SNEGSKA (reference sequence). With 6 bases clipped from V and 2 bases from J, the junction kept 6 bases outside the gene matches. This CDR3 is 15 amino acids long. The CDR3 DNA follows: TGCAGTGCGCAAGACAGGGGCCCCTATAATTCACCCCTCCACTTT. Amino acids: CSAQDRGPYNSPLHF.

V usage is TRBV18 and J usage is TRBJ2-3; D gene uncertain. Trimming removed 2 bases at V and 0 bases at J, with 9 bases between. Looked up from germline, CDR1 is KGHSH and CDR2 is LQKENI. This CDR3 is 15 amino acids long. Here the CDR3 DNA reads TGTGCCAGCTCACCATACTCTGCCAGCACAGATACGCAGTATTTT. Residues: CASSPYSASTDTQYF.

This clonotype was observed many times. V is TRBV15 and J is TRBJ1-5; 10 bases are shared with TRBD1. The CDR3 spans 18 residues. The junction had 8 bases not matched to a gene; V was cut back by 3 bases and J by 0 bases. Per the germline V gene, CDR1 is LNHNV and CDR2 is YYDKDF (reference sequence). The CDR3 DNA reads as TGTGCCACCAGCAGGGTGACAGGGGGCCAGTATAGCAATCAGCCCCAGCATTTT. Its translation is CATSRVTGGQYSNQPQHF.

This clonotype appeared many times. V and J are TRBV7-9 and TRBJ1-2; D possibly corresponds to TRBD1 (5 bases). Looked up from germline, CDR1 is SEHNR and CDR2 is FQNEAQ (reference sequence). V shed 5 bases and J shed 3 bases, with 10 bases lying between them. This CDR3 has 13 amino acids. CDR3 residues: CASSPQGDYGYTF. CDR3 bases: TGTGCCAGCAGCCCTCAGGGAGACTATGGCTACACCTTC.

This clonotype has ten or more counts. The CDR3 DNA reads TGTGCCAGCACCCTGGCGGGGGCGGGGGAGACCCAGTACTTC. Its translation is CASTLAGAGETQYF. V and J are TRBV7-2 and TRBJ2-5; D might be TRBD2 (7 bases). CDR3 length: 14 amino acids. V gave up 7 bases and J gave up 5 bases, with 17 bases separating them. Germline loops: CDR1 SGHTA, CDR2 FQGNSA.

At least ten counts were recorded for this clonotype. The chain joins TRBV7-9 to TRBJ2-1, with D maybe TRBD2 (6 bases). The CDR3 spans 16 residues. From germline, CDR1 is SEHNR and CDR2 FQNEAQ (reference sequence). V was trimmed by 5 bases and J by 1 base, leaving 15 bases between them. CDR3 DNA: TGTGCCAGCAGCACGTGGCGGGACGGATCCTACAATGAGCAGTTCTTC. This translates into CASSTWRDGSYNEQFF. Drawing the rest from reference TRBV7-9 and TRBJ2-1, the complete variable domain is DTGVSQNPRHKITKRGQNVTFRCDPISEHNRLYWYRQTLGQGPEFLTYFQNEAQLEKSRLLSDRFSAERPKGSFSTLEIQRTEQGDSAMYLCASSTWRDGSYNEQFFGPGTRLTVL.

This clonotype was found a few times. V usage is TRBV19 and J usage is TRBJ2-1, with D possibly matching TRBD2 (5 bases). The V end lost 9 bases, the J end lost 8 bases, and 17 bases lay between the germline ends. The CDR3 is 13 residues long. Per the germline V gene, CDR1 is LNHDA and CDR2 is SQIVND (reference sequence). DNA for the CDR3: TGTGCCAGCAACGCTCGGGAATGGGATGAGCAGTTCTTC. Protein: CASNAREWDEQFF.